Shown below are 15 T cell receptor beta chains from a single sample sequenced in a study of blood T cell repertoires in COVID-19. Profiled with immunoSEQ multiplex PCR; TCRdb holds only in-frame clones, not every one. This sample has under 200,000 clones, with around 83% found just once. Sample: peripheral blood. The origin of the receptors is a man aged 45 to 65 with active or convalescent COVID-19.

This clone has only one observation. The rearrangement uses TRBV7-9 and TRBJ2-7; 9 bases map to TRBD2. CDR1 SEHNR and CDR2 FQNEAQ come from the germline V gene (reference sequence). The CDR3 runs to 15 residues. With V trimmed by 2 bases and J by 4 bases, 6 bases remained unmatched. The CDR3 here is CASSLRGGLAYEQYF. For the CDR3, the DNA is TGTGCCAGCAGCTTACGGGGGGGACTAGCTTACGAGCAGTACTTC.

On this clone itself: The sample has other DNA sequences that encode this CDR3 too. This chain joins TRBV19 and TRBJ1-2; 7 nucleotides align to TRBD1. Trimming removed 5 bases from V and 2 bases from J; junction bases left unmatched: 2. From germline, CDR1 is LNHDA and CDR2 SQIVND (reference sequence). The CDR3 is 13 residues long. CDR3 in amino acids: CASSADRNYGYTF. The CDR3 DNA reads TGTGCCAGTAGTGCGGACAGGAACTATGGCTACACCTTC.

This chain connects TRBV6-5 to TRBJ2-3; 7 bases map to TRBD1. CDR3 length: 14 amino acids. After removal of 6 bases from V and 1 base from J, the junction contained 4 bases not matched to a gene. Germline values: CDR1 MNHEY, CDR2 SVGAGI. The CDR3 here is CASRPGTGTDTQYF. The CDR3 nucleotides read TGTGCCAGCAGGCCGGGGACAGGCACAGATACGCAGTATTTT.

The chain carries TRBV5-4 and TRBJ2-2; the D gene is possibly TRBD1 (6 bases). Looked up from germline, CDR1 is SGHNT and CDR2 is YYREEE (reference sequence). This CDR3 has 15 residues. The V end was cut by 0 bases, the J end by 0 bases, with 6 bases between. The CDR3 nucleotides are TGTGCCAGCAGCTTGGACAGGGCGAACACCGGGGAGCTGTTTTTT. Its translation is CASSLDRANTGELFF.

V usage is TRBV4-1 and J usage is TRBJ1-1; D is ambiguous. Deletions cut 1 base from V and 1 base from J, with 10 bases between. The V gene's germline CDR1 is MGHRA and CDR2 YSYEKL. This CDR3 region has 15 residues. The chain's CDR3 is CASSQVPGGNTEAFF. The CDR3 DNA reads as TGCGCCAGCAGCCAAGTTCCGGGAGGGAACACTGAAGCTTTCTTT.

The V call is TRBV19, the J call TRBJ2-5; 8 bases agree with TRBD1. V shed 3 bases, J shed 6 bases, and the junction held 3 bases outside the gene matches. The CDR3 runs to 13 residues. In germline, CDR1 is LNHDA, CDR2 SQIVND (reference sequence). The CDR3 bases are TGTGCCAGTAGTATCGACAGGGGCAAGACCCAGTACTTC. Translating it yields CASSIDRGKTQYF. The entire variable domain, with the rest obtained from reference TRBV19 and TRBJ2-5, is as follows: DGGITQSPKYLFRKEGQNVTLSCEQNLNHDAMYWYRQDPGQGLRLIYYSQIVNDFQKGDIAEGYSVSREKKESFPLTVTSAQKNPTAFYLCASSIDRGKTQYFGPGTRLLVL.

V is TRBV7-2 and J is TRBJ2-7; D is unresolved. CDR1 and CDR2 (germline): SGHTA, FQGNSA. The CDR3 is 13 amino acids. V lost 1 base, J lost 3 bases, and 7 bases lay in between. The CDR3 sequence is CASSLDWSYEQYF. CDR3 DNA: TGTGCCAGCAGCTTAGATTGGAGCTACGAGCAGTACTTC.

V gene TRBV11-3 combines with J gene TRBJ2-2; TRBD2 aligns across 7 bases. This CDR3 is built from 14 residues. Losses at the gene ends were 5 bases for V and 7 bases for J; bases not matched to a gene: 7. Germline assignment: CDR1 SGHNT and CDR2 YENEEA. This CDR3 is CASSTGLGGGELFF. The CDR3 nucleotides are TGTGCCAGCAGCACTGGACTAGGAGGCGGGGAGCTGTTTTTT.

This clone appeared a single time. The chain has TRBV6-5 and TRBJ1-5, with 8 bases fitting TRBD1. V lost 6 bases to trimming and J lost 3 bases; unmatched junction nucleotides: 1. The germline gives CDR1 MNHEY, CDR2 SVGAGI. The CDR3 loop spans 13 amino acids. The chain's CDR3 is CASRTGANQPQHF. CDR3 bases: TGTGCCAGCAGGACAGGGGCCAATCAGCCCCAGCATTTT.

V gene TRBV11-2 combines with J gene TRBJ2-1; 7 bases match TRBD1. Germline-derived CDR1 and CDR2 are SGHAT and FQNNGV. The CDR3 loop spans 14 amino acids. V lost 1 base and J lost 7; bases outside the gene matches: 4. CDR3 DNA: TGTGCCAGCAGCTTAGTTGGGACAGTAAATGAGCAGTTCTTC. This encodes CASSLVGTVNEQFF.

The gene calls are TRBV6-1 and TRBJ2-7; maybe TRBD2 (5 bases). Trimming left V 2 bases short and J 5 bases short, with 7 bases between. CDR3 size: 12 residues. Germline V gene lookup returns CDR1 MNHNS and CDR2 SASEGT. CDR3 coding DNA: TGTGCCAGCAGTGAATACGGGAACGAGCAGTACTTC. It codes for CASSEYGNEQYF.

This chain links TRBV29-1 with TRBJ2-1; 11 nucleotides line up with TRBD2. Germline V gene data show CDR1 as SQVTM and CDR2 as ANQGSEA. This CDR3 is 15 amino acids long. The trim removed 5 bases at V and 7 bases at J, leaving 10 bases unmatched. CDR3 bases: TGCAGCGTTTGGATAGCGGGAGGGCCGGGTAATGAGCAGTTCTTC. Protein sequence: CSVWIAGGPGNEQFF.

This clone was counted a single time. V usage is TRBV5-4 and J usage is TRBJ2-7, with 9 nucleotides matching TRBD2. From germline, CDR1 is SGHNT and CDR2 YYREEE (reference sequence). Trimming cost V 4 bases and J 6 bases; bases outside gene matches: 5. The length of the CDR3 is 13 residues. CDR3 sequence reads: CASSRGLAVEQYF. The CDR3 DNA reads TGTGCCAGCAGCCGGGGACTAGCCGTCGAGCAGTACTTC.

The J gene is TRBJ1-3, the V gene TRBV5-1; TRBD1 aligns across 8 bases. The V gene end was trimmed by 1 base and the J gene end by 5 bases; junction bases not matched to a gene: 17. The CDR3 loop spans 19 amino acids. CDR1 and CDR2 (germline): SGHRS, YFSETQ. The CDR3 DNA follows: TGCGCCAGCAGCTTGCTCGGATTCGGACAGGGCTCTTCTAGAAACACCATATATTTT. Its translation is CASSLLGFGQGSSRNTIYF.

The chain links TRBV7-2 to TRBJ2-4; 7 bases are a match to TRBD2. V was clipped by 5 bases and J by 6 bases; unmatched bases: 19. CDR1 and CDR2 (germline): SGHTA, FQGNSA. This CDR3 is 18 amino acids long. The CDR3, as DNA: TGTGCCAGCAGCCCGCGGGGGACCTTCTCTGGAGGCCCAAACATTCAGTACTTC. Encoded protein: CASSPRGTFSGGPNIQYF.